These T cell receptor beta chains were read from a single sample in a study of shared T cell receptors in the human thymus. The repertoire was sequenced with immunoSEQ multiplex PCR; TCRdb's copy has only in-frame clones and lacks some. The table lists 540,000 or so clones, approximately 78% of them singletons. These data also featured in a second study, about human thymus T cells.

The sequenced sample consisted of thymocytes. The origin of the receptors is a boy less than two years old with a congenital heart defect. Each CDR3 is given without its conserved first and last residue. Each record gives: V gene, CDR3 protein.

TRBV6-1	ASTPVRGVNTEAF
TRBV28	ASSPGTANLATNEKLF
TRBV7-6	ASSLEAGLGHEQY
TRBV14	ASSHGKRLQETQY
TRBV27	ASSHIRGNSLKYGYT
TRBV27	ASSLDGGVAPYNEQF
TRBV5-1	ASSLRASGLEDYNEQF
TRBV21-1	ASRKWDRNMNTEAF
TRBV29-1	SVELGQGAREQY
TRBV11-3	ASSQPTLSYEQY
TRBV13	ASSPRDRGRLTDTQY
TRBV11-2	ASRNRLAGHNEQF
TRBV27	ASSPEGQLCEQY
TRBV30	AWILGYEQY
TRBV20-1	SAGSAGEQF
TRBV6-1	ASSEGAGSGTQY
TRBV12-5	ASALLLLGQKLSSTDTQY
TRBV15	ATSRDTGRARNEQF
TRBV6-1	ASRLQGGPQETQY
TRBV5-1	ASSCNYCYEQY
TRBV11-3	ASSLAGQGGNYGYT
TRBV18	ASSYFPGNNEQF
TRBV10-3	AISESGTGFSYEQY
TRBV2	ASRAGTENEKLF
TRBV6-1	ASSEMGQPIGTYEQY
TRBV6-5	ASSSLAGDTQY
TRBV25-1	ASSAGFAGELF
TRBV10-2	ASSAEHHPQGDYGYT
TRBV6-5	ASSYDGLAGEQF
TRBV7-8	ASSLASGARDEQY
TRBV7-9	ASSFPLAGGGQETQY
TRBV19	ASSIVGGGSYEQY
TRBV29-1	SAGGGRRSYEQY
TRBV6-6	ASSFITDRGETQY
TRBV6-5	ASSYGKPGVNTEAF
TRBV27	ASSENRIYTEAF
TRBV7-9	ASSTPGSTEAF
TRBV28	ASSSRQGANDEQY
TRBV29-1	SVATDTYEQY
TRBV5-4	ASSLKMDRGHDYT
TRBV7-9	ASSLRLGGQSNNEQF
TRBV5-6	ASSLKASGSEQY
TRBV4-3	ASSQDLLAGRNNEQF
TRBV6-1	ASSRSVSYEQY
TRBV13	ASSPASPGMNTEAF
TRBV27	ASSRIRWRGDNEQF
TRBV11-3	ASSLGLAGGDTDTQY
TRBV7-3	ASSTGGAEQF
TRBV5-1	ASSLLFGLAGGTPHEQF
TRBV27	APTAWGDDGYT
TRBV6-5	ASSYAGKGETQY
TRBV7-9	ASSRLATSGRNIQY
TRBV5-1	ASSLRWAVGQHQNGYT
TRBV11-3	ASSLHRGETPSYEQY
TRBV6-5	ASRPGQSEEDEQY